These 32 T cell receptor beta chains share one sample of origin, sequenced in a study of control samples from healthy donors and cancer patients. The protocol was immunoSEQ multiplex PCR, while the TCRdb copy is restricted to in-frame clones and leaves out a portion. In the table there are some 130,000 clones, roughly 89% of which are singletons. Sequencing was performed on blood. Receptors were obtained from a man younger than 35 in good health.

The V call is TRBV6-5, the J call TRBJ1-1; D possibly corresponds to TRBD1 (6 bases). V was pared by 4 bases and J by 6 bases, with 18 bases between. The CDR3 is made up of 15 amino acids. Germline V lookup: CDR1 MNHEY, CDR2 SVGAGI. The CDR3, as DNA: TGTGCCAGCAGTTTTCCGGACAGTGCTACTGCTGAAGCTTTCTTT. It encodes CASSFPDSATAEAFF.

V gene TRBV5-4 combines with J gene TRBJ2-7; perhaps TRBD1 as D (6 bases). This CDR3 contains 13 residues. V was shortened by 4 bases and J by 3 bases, with 11 bases between the two germline ends. CDR1 is SGHNT and CDR2 is YYREEE in the germline V gene (reference sequence). The DNA for the CDR3 is TGTGCCAGCAGCCCAGGGGAGAACTACGAGCAGTACTTC. Its protein product is CASSPGENYEQYF.

This chain joins TRBV6-5 and TRBJ1-2; TRBD1 matches at 7 bases. After removal of 4 bases from V and 7 bases from J, the junction contained 6 bases not matched to a gene. Germline values: CDR1 MNHEY, CDR2 SVGAGI. This CDR3 spans 13 amino acids. CDR3 amino acids: CASSSTDRVGYTF. CDR3 in DNA: TGTGCCAGCAGTTCTACCGACAGGGTTGGCTACACCTTC.

The chain uses TRBV6-5 and TRBJ2-2; TRBD2 matches 9 bases. CDR3 length: 13 residues. J was trimmed by 2 bases and V by 11 bases; bases with no gene match: 3. In germline, CDR1 is MNHEY, CDR2 SVGAGI. CDR3 nucleotides: TGTGCCGCGGGGGGGTCTAACACCGGGGAGCTGTTTTTT. It specifies CAAGGSNTGELFF.

The chain couples TRBV11-2 to TRBJ1-2; D gene unclear. The V end was cut by 4 bases, the J end by 2 bases, with 20 bases between. Germline V gene lookup returns CDR1 SGHAT and CDR2 FQNNGV. This CDR3 comprises 17 residues. This CDR3 reads CASSSVSIPLSNYGYTF. The CDR3 DNA follows: TGTGCCAGCAGCTCCGTCTCCATCCCATTGTCCAACTATGGCTACACCTTC. Full variable domain (remainder filled in from reference TRBV11-2 and TRBJ1-2): EAGVAQSPRYKIIEKRQSVAFWCNPISGHATLYWYQQILGQGPKLLIQFQNNGVVDDSQLPKDRFSAERLKGVDSTLKIQPAKLEDSAVYLCASSSVSIPLSNYGYTFGSGTRLTVV.

The gene calls are TRBV27 and TRBJ2-7, with D possibly being TRBD1 (5 bases). V dropped 5 bases and J dropped 2 bases, with 16 bases sitting between them. CDR1 MNHEY and CDR2 SMNVEV come from the germline V gene (reference sequence). This CDR3 comprises 15 residues. The CDR3 bases are TGTGCCAGCAGTCTACAGGCGATTAGCACCTACGAGCAGTACTTC. Its protein product is CASSLQAISTYEQYF.

V is TRBV5-1 and J is TRBJ2-7, with 11 bases that match TRBD1. V trimming: 2 bases; J trimming: 7 bases; junction bases outside the gene matches: 11. Germline CDR1 SGHRS, CDR2 YFSETQ. CDR3 length: 16 amino acids. This CDR3 is CASSLSGRTGGGEQYF. The DNA for the CDR3 is TGCGCCAGCAGCTTAAGCGGACGGACAGGGGGCGGGGAGCAGTACTTC.

The chain has TRBV5-1 and TRBJ2-5; 10 nucleotides match TRBD1. In germline, CDR1 is SGHRS, CDR2 YFSETQ. The CDR3 is 14 amino acids. Losses at the gene ends were 4 bases for V and 4 bases for J; bases not matched to a gene: 4. CDR3 loop: CASSPGTGVETQYF. The CDR3 nucleotides read TGCGCCAGCAGCCCTGGGACAGGGGTAGAGACCCAGTACTTC.

The V call is TRBV24-1, the J call TRBJ2-3, with D possibly TRBD1 on 7 matching bases. CDR1 KGHDR and CDR2 SFDVKD come from the germline V gene. CDR3 length: 13 amino acids. V lost 5 bases and J 3 bases, leaving 8 bases between the germline ends. The CDR3 DNA sequence: TGTGCCACCAGTGCAGGGGGGACAGATACGCAGTATTTT. This encodes CATSAGGTDTQYF.

The rearrangement joins TRBV27 to TRBJ1-6, with a tentative D call TRBD1 (5 bases). V was pared by 5 bases and J by 7 bases, with 9 bases between. The CDR3 runs 13 residues. Germline lookup yields CDR1 MNHEY and CDR2 SMNVEV (reference sequence). The chain's CDR3 is CASSRGWNSPLHF. CDR3 coding DNA: TGTGCCAGCAGTCGGGGGTGGAATTCACCCCTCCACTTT.

CDR3 loop: CAVRLAETGELFF. The CDR3 DNA reads TGTGCCGTCCGACTAGCGGAAACCGGGGAGCTGTTTTTT. The chain uses TRBV5-4 and TRBJ2-2; the match to TRBD2 covers 9 bases. The CDR3 extends over 13 amino acids. V shed 10 bases, J shed 5 bases, and the junction held 6 bases outside the gene matches. The germline V gene encodes CDR1 SGHNT and CDR2 YYREEE (reference sequence).

The rearrangement links TRBV5-1 to TRBJ2-6, with TRBD2 matching over 8 bases. The CDR3 has 15 residues. Trimming cost V 5 bases and J 0 bases; bases outside gene matches: 1. The germline CDR1 and CDR2 sequences are SGHRS and YFSETQ. The CDR3 sequence: CASRSGGSGANVLTF. CDR3 DNA: TGCGCCAGCAGGAGCGGGGGCTCTGGGGCCAACGTCCTGACTTTC.

This clone was found once. The chain combines TRBV19 with TRBJ1-1; a possible D gene is TRBD1 (5 bases). This CDR3 contains 13 residues. Trimming shortened V by 9 bases and J by 3 bases, and 14 bases separated the two germline ends. Germline V gene sequence: CDR1 LNHDA, CDR2 SQIVND (reference sequence). CDR3 sequence reads: CASHRDRHTEAFF. In nucleotides, the CDR3 is TGTGCCAGCCACCGGGACCGGCACACTGAAGCTTTCTTT.

This chain joins TRBV29-1 and TRBJ1-1, with D hard to call. This CDR3 has 13 amino acids. Germline-derived CDR1 and CDR2 are SQVTM and ANQGSEA. Trimming pared 7 bases from V and 1 base from J, leaving 13 bases between. In DNA form, the CDR3 reads TGCAGCGCAGACCTTAATCCGAACACTGAAGCTTTCTTT. Its translation is CSADLNPNTEAFF. Full variable domain (missing parts from reference TRBV29-1 and TRBJ1-1): SAVISQKPSRDICQRGTSLTIQCQVDSQVTMMFWYRQQPGQSLTLIATANQGSEATYESGFVIDKFPISRPNLTFSTLTVSNMSPEDSSIYLCSADLNPNTEAFFGQGTRLTVV.

The chain has TRBV2 and TRBJ2-1, with 10 nucleotides matching TRBD2. With V trimmed by 7 bases and J by 4 bases, 10 bases remained unmatched. Germline V CDR1 and CDR2: SNHLY, FYNNEI. The CDR3 runs to 16 residues. CDR3 nucleotides: TGTGCCAGCAAAACCGCTCAGCGGGGGGGTTACAATGAGCAGTTCTTC. Translation: CASKTAQRGGYNEQFF.

CDR3 nucleotides: TGTGCCACCAGCAGAGATTTCCCCTCAGGGAGTGAGCAGTTCTTC. This codes for CATSRDFPSGSEQFF. The J gene is TRBJ2-1, the V gene TRBV15; either TRBD1 or TRBD2 may fit D (5 bases each). CDR3 length: 15 amino acids. Germline-derived CDR1 and CDR2 are LNHNV and YYDKDF (reference sequence). V lost 0 bases and J 9 bases, leaving 15 bases between the germline ends.

The chain recombines TRBV3-1 (or the pseudogene TRBV3-2) with TRBJ2-7; TRBD2 might be the D (6 bases). Between the trimmed V and J ends, which lost 1 base and 4 bases, there was a span of 14 bases. The CDR3 is 15 residues long. Germline CDR1 LGHDT, CDR2 YNNKEL (reference sequence). The CDR3 DNA reads TGTGCCAGCAGCCAAGGGAGGGACTCTCGATACGAGCAGTACTTC. This encodes CASSQGRDSRYEQYF.

The chain combines TRBV12-3 or TRBV12-4 with TRBJ2-1, with D possibly matching TRBD2 (6 bases). The CDR3 is made up of 13 amino acids. V lost 6 bases and J 4 bases, leaving 10 bases between the germline ends. CDR3 in amino acids: CASSGLPYNEQFF. The CDR3 bases are TGTGCCAGCAGCGGACTACCGTACAATGAGCAGTTCTTC.

The chain is built from TRBV23-1 and TRBJ2-3; D could derive from TRBD1 or TRBD2 (6 bases each). TRBV23-1 is designated an ORF whose function remains uncertain. This CDR3 comprises 20 residues. The ends were cut back, 0 bases at V and 1 base at J, with 23 bases in the middle. CDR3 residues: CASSQSSRGPLTGGTDTQYF. CDR3 coding DNA: TGCGCCAGCAGTCAATCGTCCAGGGGCCCCCTGACGGGGGGCACAGATACGCAGTATTTT.

The rearrangement links TRBV5-5 to TRBJ2-3; D uncertain. Per germline, CDR1 SGHKS and CDR2 YYEKEE (reference sequence). The CDR3 runs 13 residues. V dropped 4 bases and J dropped 4 bases, with 10 bases sitting between them. CDR3 bases: TGTGCCAGCAGCCCTCGGAATCCAGATACGCAGTATTTT. It codes for CASSPRNPDTQYF.

The rearrangement joins TRBV7-6 to TRBJ1-3; TRBD1 might be the D (5 bases). The CDR3 totals 15 residues. V lost 3 bases and J 2 bases, leaving 11 bases between the germline ends. Germline CDR1 and CDR2: SGHVS and FNYEAQ. DNA of the CDR3: TGTGCCAGCAGCTTGGGGGGGAACCCTGGAAACACCATATATTTT. It encodes CASSLGGNPGNTIYF. The full variable domain, its missing parts supplied by reference TRBV7-6 and TRBJ1-3, is GAGVSQSPRYKVTKRGQDVALRCDPISGHVSLYWYRQALGQGPEFLTYFNYEAQQDKSGLPNDRFSAERPEGSISTLTIQRTEQRDSAMYRCASSLGGNPGNTIYFGEGSWLTVV.

The chain joins TRBV5-4 to TRBJ2-2, with TRBD2 matching over 9 bases. Germline V lookup: CDR1 SGHNT, CDR2 YYREEE (reference sequence). V was pared by 4 bases and J by 3 bases, with 7 bases of the junction left unmatched. The CDR3 length is 16 residues. CDR3 protein: CASSQIAGVDTGELFF. CDR3 DNA sequence: TGTGCCAGCAGCCAAATAGCGGGGGTGGACACCGGGGAGCTGTTTTTT. Together with reference TRBV5-4 and TRBJ2-2, the CDR3 gives the full variable domain: ETGVTQSPTHLIKTRGQQVTLRCSSQSGHNTVSWYQQALGQGPQFIFQYYREEENGRGNFPPRFSGLQFPNYSSELNVNALELDDSALYLCASSQIAGVDTGELFFGEGSRLTVL.

A few counts support this clone. The V and J genes are TRBV19 and TRBJ1-5; D call uncertain. Trimming left V 1 base short and J 8 bases short, with 6 bases between. The CDR3 consists of 12 residues. Germline CDR1 is LNHDA and CDR2 is SQIVND (reference sequence). The CDR3, as DNA: TGTGCCAGTAGTATAGGGGGAGAGCCCCAGCATTTT. Translation gives CASSIGGEPQHF.

The chain joins TRBV5-4 to TRBJ1-1; a possible D gene is TRBD1 (6 bases). Germline V CDR1 and CDR2: SGHNT, YYREEE (reference sequence). Trimming pared 4 bases from V and 1 base from J, leaving 11 bases between. This CDR3 is built from 14 residues. The CDR3 DNA reads as TGTGCCAGCAGCCAAGACAGGCGGAACACTGAAGCTTTCTTT. Amino acid sequence: CASSQDRRNTEAFF.

The rearrangement joins TRBV7-9 to TRBJ2-3; 15 nucleotides match TRBD2. The junction had 8 bases not matched to a gene; V was cut back by 4 bases and J by 0 bases. The CDR3 sequence is 19 residues long. The germline gives CDR1 SEHNR, CDR2 FQNEAQ (reference sequence). The CDR3 sequence: CASSSAGTSGGSSTDTQYF. The CDR3 nucleotides are TGTGCCAGCAGCTCCGCCGGGACTAGCGGGGGGTCGAGCACAGATACGCAGTATTTT.

CDR3 in amino acids: CASSQGIRGSYNEQFF. Here the CDR3 DNA reads TGCGCCAGCAGCCAAGGGATCCGGGGCTCCTACAATGAGCAGTTCTTC. The chain couples TRBV4-1 to TRBJ2-1; tentative D call: TRBD2 (5 bases). The germline V and J ends were trimmed by 1 base and 0 bases, with 10 bases remaining between them. The germline V gene has CDR1 MGHRA and CDR2 YSYEKL. There are 16 residues in the CDR3.

The chain links TRBV10-3 to TRBJ1-4; the D is unclear. Germline assignment: CDR1 ENHRY and CDR2 SYGVKD. This CDR3 region has 14 residues. V gave up 6 bases and J gave up 8 bases, with 16 bases separating them. CDR3 sequence reads: CAIRDSEKGEKLFF. The DNA for the CDR3 is TGTGCCATCAGGGATTCGGAGAAAGGAGAAAAACTGTTTTTT.

CDR3 region: CASSLNGPAAETQYF. As DNA, the CDR3 is TGTGCCAGCAGCTTAAATGGCCCGGCGGCGGAGACCCAGTACTTC. The chain has TRBV11-1 and TRBJ2-5, with no clear D. Germline lookup yields CDR1 SGHAT and CDR2 FQDESV (reference sequence). V was pared by 2 bases and J by 5 bases, with 15 bases between. This CDR3 contains 15 residues.

The CDR3 nucleotides are TGTGCCAGCAGCAAAGAGGTCCTTATCAATCAGCCCCAGCATTTT. This encodes CASSKEVLINQPQHF. V gene TRBV21-1 combines with J gene TRBJ1-5. TRBV21-1 is marked as a pseudogene. This CDR3 spans 15 amino acids.

The rearrangement uses TRBV13 and TRBJ1-2, with 8 bases matching TRBD1. The V and J ends lost 6 bases and 5 bases, in that order; junction bases with no gene match: 17. Germline lookup yields CDR1 PRHDT and CDR2 FYEKMQ (reference sequence). CDR3 length: 17 amino acids. The CDR3 DNA follows: TGTGCCAGCAGGAGGGGTCTCGACAGGGGATCCCTTTATGGCTACACCTTC. Its translation: CASRRGLDRGSLYGYTF.

This clone was detected once. J is TRBJ2-7 and V is TRBV6-1; the match to TRBD1 covers 8 bases. Germline trimming cut 1 base from V and 4 bases from J; bases unmatched to any gene: 6. Germline V gene data show CDR1 as MNHNS and CDR2 as SASEGT. The CDR3 length is 15 residues. The CDR3 coding sequence is TGTGCCAGCAGTGAAGGGACAGGGTTCTCATACGAGCAGTACTTC. Translating gives CASSEGTGFSYEQYF.

This clone has a single count. CDR3 bases: TGTGCCAGCAGCCAAACACACGAGCAGTACTTC. Protein sequence: CASSQTHEQYF. The chain carries TRBV7-9 and TRBJ2-7; the D is unclear. CDR1 is SEHNR, CDR2 FQNEAQ, per germline (reference sequence). The V gene lost 5 bases and the J gene lost 5 bases, with 7 bases spanning the gap. This CDR3 region has 11 residues. Drawing the rest from reference TRBV7-9 and TRBJ2-7, the complete variable domain is DTGVSQNPRHKITKRGQNVTFRCDPISEHNRLYWYRQTLGQGPEFLTYFQNEAQLEKSRLLSDRFSAERPKGSFSTLEIQRTEQGDSAMYLCASSQTHEQYFGPGTRLTVT.